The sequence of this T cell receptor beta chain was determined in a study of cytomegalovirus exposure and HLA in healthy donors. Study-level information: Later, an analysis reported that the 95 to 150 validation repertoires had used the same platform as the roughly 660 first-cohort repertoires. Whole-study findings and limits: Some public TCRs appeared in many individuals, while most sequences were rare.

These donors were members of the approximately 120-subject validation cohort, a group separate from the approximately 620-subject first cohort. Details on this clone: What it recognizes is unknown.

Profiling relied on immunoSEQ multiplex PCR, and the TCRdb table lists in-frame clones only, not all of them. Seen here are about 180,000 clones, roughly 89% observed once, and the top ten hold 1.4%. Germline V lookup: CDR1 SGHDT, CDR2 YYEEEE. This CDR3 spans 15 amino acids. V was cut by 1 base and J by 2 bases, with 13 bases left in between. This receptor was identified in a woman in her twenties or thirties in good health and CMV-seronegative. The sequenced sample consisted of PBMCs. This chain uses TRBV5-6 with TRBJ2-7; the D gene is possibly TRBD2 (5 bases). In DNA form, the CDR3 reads TGTGCCAGCAGCTTGATACAGAGCGGCCCCTACGAGCAGTACTTC. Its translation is CASSLIQSGPYEQYF.